This TCR beta chain originates from a study of cytomegalovirus exposure and HLA in healthy donors. Study in general: Genotyping of more than 300 donors showed that 80% to 90% belonged to the Caucasian-associated ancestry cluster. Overall study results and limits: In a later analysis, V- and J-gene trimming of beta chains associated with a DCLRE1C missense variant, replicated independently.

About this clone: Its antigen remains unidentified.

Germline V gene lookup returns CDR1 SNHLY and CDR2 FYNNEI. The CDR3 has 15 residues. The V gene end was trimmed by 3 bases and the J gene end by 7 bases; junction bases not matched to a gene: 11. PCR used 60 Vbeta primers and 13 Jbeta primers. This table comes from immunoSEQ multiplex PCR, and its TCRdb copy is limited to in-frame clones, with some not included. This table has some 130,000 clones, roughly three quarters appearing once. The sequenced sample was PBMCs. The genes are TRBV2 and TRBJ1-2; TRBD1 matches at 7 bases. The source of this sequence is a woman aged 60-75 years in good health and CMV-seronegative. Here the CDR3 reads CASSEARQGGFGYTF. The CDR3 bases are TGTGCCAGCAGTGAGGCCAGACAGGGTGGGTTTGGCTACACCTTC.